The 18 T cell receptor beta chains below were found in one sample sequenced in a study of identifying expanded T cells in peripheral blood. Method: immunoSEQ multiplex PCR; TCRdb's copy keeps in-frame clones and lacks some. The profile shows about 85,000 clones, approximately 89% of them singletons. Sequencing was carried out using blood. The source is a person aged 18 to 69 in good health.

The chain combines TRBV10-3 with TRBJ1-2; D ambiguous. The V end lost 7 bases, the J end lost 7 bases, and 19 bases lay between the germline ends. From germline, CDR1 is ENHRY and CDR2 SYGVKD. The CDR3 spans 14 residues. In DNA form, the CDR3 reads TGTGCCATCACTCTAGATGCGGGATATGCTGGCTACACCTTC. Translated, it gives CAITLDAGYAGYTF.

The rearrangement joins TRBV7-2 to TRBJ2-1; a possible D gene is TRBD1 (6 bases). The V gene's germline CDR1 is SGHTA and CDR2 FQGNSA. The germline V and J ends were trimmed by 1 base and 7 bases, with 8 bases remaining between them. CDR3 length: 13 amino acids. For the CDR3, the DNA is TGTGCCAGCAGCTTAGTAAGGGGGAATGAGCAGTTCTTC. Amino acids: CASSLVRGNEQFF.

The genes are TRBV7-9 and TRBJ2-1; D unresolved. Germline lookup yields CDR1 SEHNR and CDR2 FQNEAQ (reference sequence). The CDR3 spans 14 residues. Trimming removed 0 bases at V and 5 bases at J, with 8 bases between. CDR3 amino acids: CASSLAGRHNEQFF. CDR3 nucleotides: TGTGCCAGCAGCTTAGCAGGGCGGCACAATGAGCAGTTCTTC.

The CDR3 coding sequence is TGTGCCAGCACTCTCAGGGACCGAGGGCTGTTTTTT. Translation: CASTLRDRGLFF. V and J are TRBV7-2 and TRBJ2-2; perhaps D is TRBD1 or TRBD2 (5 bases each). The ends were cut back, 7 bases at V and 13 bases at J, with 16 bases in the middle. Germline lookup yields CDR1 SGHTA and CDR2 FQGNSA. There are 12 residues in the CDR3.

Written as DNA, the CDR3 is TGTGCCAGCAGCCTGACTTGGACCGGCGAGACCCAGTACTTC. Protein sequence: CASSLTWTGETQYF. This sequence joins TRBV7-6 and TRBJ2-5; D ambiguous. From germline, CDR1 is SGHVS and CDR2 FNYEAQ. The CDR3 runs to 14 residues. V was pared by 5 bases and J by 5 bases, with 15 bases between.

The chain joins TRBV5-4 to TRBJ1-4; 8 bases line up with TRBD1. Looked up from germline, CDR1 is SGHNT and CDR2 is YYREEE (reference sequence). The J segment lost 4 bases and the V segment lost 4 bases, leaving 6 bases of the junction unmatched. The CDR3 contains 15 residues. The CDR3: CASSRTGQGNEKLFF. In DNA form, the CDR3 reads TGTGCCAGCAGCAGGACCGGACAGGGTAATGAAAAACTGTTTTTT.

The rearrangement links TRBV7-2 to TRBJ2-5, with D perhaps matching TRBD1 (7 bases). Germline assignment: CDR1 SGHTA and CDR2 FQGNSA. The CDR3 loop spans 16 amino acids. V lost 1 base, J lost 5 bases, and 17 bases lay in between. The CDR3 DNA reads TGTGCCAGCAGCTTAGTAGGGGGCTTGGCGGGGGAGACCCAGTACTTC. It codes for CASSLVGGLAGETQYF. Supplemented by reference TRBV7-2 and TRBJ2-5, the full variable domain reads GAGVSQSPSNKVTEKGKDVELRCDPISGHTALYWYRQSLGQGLEFLIYFQGNSAPDKSGLPSDRFSAERTGGSVSTLTIQRTQQEDSAVYLCASSLVGGLAGETQYFGPGTRLLVL.

The chain is built from TRBV5-1 and TRBJ2-7; D uncertain. The V gene lost 0 bases and the J gene lost 4 bases, with 14 bases spanning the gap. The CDR3 is 15 residues long. Germline-derived CDR1 and CDR2 are SGHRS and YFSETQ. CDR3 sequence reads: CASSLGIKGIYEQYF. Here the CDR3 DNA reads TGCGCCAGCAGCTTGGGGATAAAAGGGATTTACGAGCAGTACTTC. The variable domain in full, completed from reference TRBV5-1 and TRBJ2-7, reads KAGVTQTPRYLIKTRGQQVTLSCSPISGHRSVSWYQQTPGQGLQFLFEYFSETQRNKGNFPGRFSGRQFSNSRSEMNVSTLELGDSALYLCASSLGIKGIYEQYFGPGTRLTVT.

The gene calls are TRBV23-1 and TRBJ1-1; D gene ambiguous. TRBV23-1 is given ORF status, its function remaining uncertain. The CDR3 totals 15 residues. With 2 bases removed from V and 1 base from J, the gap between germline ends came to 11 bases. CDR3 in amino acids: CASSQGVVPNTEAFF. DNA for the CDR3: TGCGCCAGCAGTCAAGGGGTAGTACCGAACACTGAAGCTTTCTTT.

The gene calls are TRBV28 and TRBJ2-7; 10 bases map to TRBD1. Germline-derived CDR1 and CDR2 are MDHEN and SYDVKM. The CDR3 loop spans 18 amino acids. V lost 2 bases, J lost 2 bases, and 12 bases stayed unmatched. In DNA form, the CDR3 reads TGTGCCAGCAGTTTAAGGGGACAGGGGAGGCATTCGACCTACGAGCAGTACTTC. It codes for CASSLRGQGRHSTYEQYF.

V and J are TRBV19 and TRBJ2-7, with 7 bases aligning to TRBD2. With V trimmed by 4 bases and J by 2 bases, 2 bases remained unmatched. CDR1 LNHDA and CDR2 SQIVND come from the germline V gene (reference sequence). CDR3 length equals 13 residues. CDR3 protein: CASSRGGTYEQYF. In nucleotides, the CDR3 is TGTGCCAGTAGTAGGGGGGGGACCTACGAGCAGTACTTC. Combining the CDR3 with reference TRBV19 and TRBJ2-7 gives the whole variable domain DGGITQSPKYLFRKEGQNVTLSCEQNLNHDAMYWYRQDPGQGLRLIYYSQIVNDFQKGDIAEGYSVSREKKESFPLTVTSAQKNPTAFYLCASSRGGTYEQYFGPGTRLTVT.

V gene TRBV4-3 combines with J gene TRBJ1-5; TRBD1 aligns across 8 bases. V dropped 3 bases and J dropped 9; count of bases not matched to a gene: 7. The CDR3 spans 14 residues. Germline assignment: CDR1 LGHNA and CDR2 YSLEER. The CDR3 DNA is TGCGCCAGCAGCCATGACAGGGGAATCTCGCCCCAGCATTTT. Amino acids: CASSHDRGISPQHF.

The chain uses TRBV13 and TRBJ1-2, with 8 positions matching TRBD1. From germline, CDR1 is PRHDT and CDR2 FYEKMQ (reference sequence). Germline trimming cut 4 bases from V and 8 bases from J; bases unmatched to any gene: 9. The CDR3 consists of 14 residues. This chain's CDR3 is CASSSWTGSIGYTF. The CDR3, as DNA: TGTGCCAGCAGCTCTTGGACAGGGAGTATAGGCTACACCTTC.

This sequence joins TRBV5-5 and TRBJ2-5; D is possibly TRBD2 (5 bases). V was trimmed by 6 bases and J by 5 bases, leaving 17 bases between them. The CDR3 totals 14 residues. In germline, CDR1 is SGHKS, CDR2 YYEKEE (reference sequence). CDR3 loop: CASTDGPAVETQYF. The DNA for the CDR3 is TGTGCCAGCACGGACGGCCCAGCGGTGGAGACCCAGTACTTC. The full variable domain, with the rest looked up from reference TRBV5-5 and TRBJ2-5, is DAGVTQSPTHLIKTRGQQVTLRCSPISGHKSVSWYQQVLGQGPQFIFQYYEKEERGRGNFPDRFSARQFPNYSSELNVNALLLGDSALYLCASTDGPAVETQYFGPGTRLLVL.

The chain recombines TRBV6-5 with TRBJ1-2; TRBD1 is a possible D gene (6 bases). Between the trimmed V and J ends, which lost 8 bases and 8 bases, there was a span of 18 bases. The CDR3 length is 13 residues. Germline V lookup: CDR1 MNHEY, CDR2 SVGAGI. CDR3 sequence reads: CASGDTELGGYTF. The CDR3 DNA sequence: TGTGCCAGCGGGGACACCGAGCTGGGGGGCTACACCTTC.

This rearrangement joins TRBV2 to TRBJ1-1; D is uncertain. CDR3 length equals 13 residues. The V end lost 3 bases, the J end lost 4 bases, and 9 bases lay between the germline ends. Germline V CDR1 and CDR2: SNHLY, FYNNEI. CDR3 nucleotides: TGTGCCAGCAGTGACCCGTGGGGCACTGAAGCTTTCTTT. Protein product: CASSDPWGTEAFF.

The genes are TRBV5-1 and TRBJ2-7; unclear D gene. Trimming left V 1 base short and J 5 bases short, with 4 bases between. Germline loops: CDR1 SGHRS, CDR2 YFSETQ. The CDR3 runs to 11 residues. The CDR3 sequence is CASSLRDEQYF. CDR3 nucleotides: TGCGCCAGCAGCTTGCGAGACGAGCAGTACTTC.

The gene calls are TRBV29-1 and TRBJ1-6, with D maybe TRBD1 (6 bases). The CDR3 is 13 amino acids. Trimming took 5 bases from V and 9 from J, leaving 14 bases between them. Looked up from germline, CDR1 is SQVTM and CDR2 is ANQGSEA. The CDR3 nucleotides are TGCAGCGTTTGGTGGGCAGGGGCTTCACCCCTCCACTTT. Encoded protein: CSVWWAGASPLHF.